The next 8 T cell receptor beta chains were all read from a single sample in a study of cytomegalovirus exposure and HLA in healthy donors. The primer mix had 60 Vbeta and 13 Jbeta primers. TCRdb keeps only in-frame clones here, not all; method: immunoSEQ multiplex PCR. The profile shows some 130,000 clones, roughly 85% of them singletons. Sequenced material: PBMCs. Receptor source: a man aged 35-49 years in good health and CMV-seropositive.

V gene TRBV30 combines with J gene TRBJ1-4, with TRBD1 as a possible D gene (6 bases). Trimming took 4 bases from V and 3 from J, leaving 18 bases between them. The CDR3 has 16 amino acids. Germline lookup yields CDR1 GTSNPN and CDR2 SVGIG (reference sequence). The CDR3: CAWTGDYQFSNEKLFF. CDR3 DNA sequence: TGTGCCTGGACAGGGGATTACCAGTTTTCTAATGAAAAACTGTTTTTT.

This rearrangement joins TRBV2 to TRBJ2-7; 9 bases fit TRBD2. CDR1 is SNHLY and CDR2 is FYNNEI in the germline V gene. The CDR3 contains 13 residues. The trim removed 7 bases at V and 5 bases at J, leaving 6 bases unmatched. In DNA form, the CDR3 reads TGTGCCAGCATGGGGCTAGCGGGACACGAGCAGTACTTC. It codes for CASMGLAGHEQYF.

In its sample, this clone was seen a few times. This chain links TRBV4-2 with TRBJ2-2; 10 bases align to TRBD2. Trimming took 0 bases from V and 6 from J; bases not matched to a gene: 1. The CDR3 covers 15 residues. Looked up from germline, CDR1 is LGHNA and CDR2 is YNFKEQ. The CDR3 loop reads CASSQDLAGAGELFF. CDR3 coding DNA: TGTGCCAGCAGCCAAGATCTAGCGGGAGCCGGGGAGCTGTTTTTT.

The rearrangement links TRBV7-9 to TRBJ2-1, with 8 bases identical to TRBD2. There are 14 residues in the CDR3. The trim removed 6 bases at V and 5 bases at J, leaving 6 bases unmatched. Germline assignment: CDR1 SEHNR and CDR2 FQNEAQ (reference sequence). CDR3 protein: CASRLTSANNEQFF. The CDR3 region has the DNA TGTGCCAGCAGGTTGACTAGCGCGAACAATGAGCAGTTCTTC.

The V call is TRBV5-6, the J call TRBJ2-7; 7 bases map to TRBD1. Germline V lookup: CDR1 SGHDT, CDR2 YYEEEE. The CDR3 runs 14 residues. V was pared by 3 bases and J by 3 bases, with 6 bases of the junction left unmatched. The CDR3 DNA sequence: TGTGCCAGCAGCTGGGACAGCCCTCGCTACGAGCAGTACTTC. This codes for CASSWDSPRYEQYF. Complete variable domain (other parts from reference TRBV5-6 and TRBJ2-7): DAGVTQSPTHLIKTRGQQVTLRCSPKSGHDTVSWYQQALGQGPQFIFQYYEEEERQRGNFPDRFSGHQFPNYSSELNVNALLLGDSALYLCASSWDSPRYEQYFGPGTRLTVT.

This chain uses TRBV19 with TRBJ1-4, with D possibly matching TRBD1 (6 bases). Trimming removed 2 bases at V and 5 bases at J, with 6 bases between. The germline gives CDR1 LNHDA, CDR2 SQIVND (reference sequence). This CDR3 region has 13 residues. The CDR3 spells CASSIQGNEKLFF. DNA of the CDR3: TGTGCCAGTAGTATACAGGGGAATGAAAAACTGTTTTTT. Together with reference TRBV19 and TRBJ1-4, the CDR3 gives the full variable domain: DGGITQSPKYLFRKEGQNVTLSCEQNLNHDAMYWYRQDPGQGLRLIYYSQIVNDFQKGDIAEGYSVSREKKESFPLTVTSAQKNPTAFYLCASSIQGNEKLFFGSGTQLSVL.

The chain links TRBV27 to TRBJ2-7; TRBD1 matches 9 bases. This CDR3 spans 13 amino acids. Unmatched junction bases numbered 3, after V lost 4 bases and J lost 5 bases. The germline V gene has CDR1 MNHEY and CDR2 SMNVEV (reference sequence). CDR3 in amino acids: CASSWDRDHEQYF. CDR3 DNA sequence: TGTGCCAGCAGTTGGGACAGGGACCACGAGCAGTACTTC.

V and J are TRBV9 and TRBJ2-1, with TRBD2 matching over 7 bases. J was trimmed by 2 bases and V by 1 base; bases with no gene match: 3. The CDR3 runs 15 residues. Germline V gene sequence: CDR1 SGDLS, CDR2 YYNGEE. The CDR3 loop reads CASSVTGTTYNEQFF. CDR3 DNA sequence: TGTGCCAGCAGCGTAACCGGGACTACCTACAATGAGCAGTTCTTC.